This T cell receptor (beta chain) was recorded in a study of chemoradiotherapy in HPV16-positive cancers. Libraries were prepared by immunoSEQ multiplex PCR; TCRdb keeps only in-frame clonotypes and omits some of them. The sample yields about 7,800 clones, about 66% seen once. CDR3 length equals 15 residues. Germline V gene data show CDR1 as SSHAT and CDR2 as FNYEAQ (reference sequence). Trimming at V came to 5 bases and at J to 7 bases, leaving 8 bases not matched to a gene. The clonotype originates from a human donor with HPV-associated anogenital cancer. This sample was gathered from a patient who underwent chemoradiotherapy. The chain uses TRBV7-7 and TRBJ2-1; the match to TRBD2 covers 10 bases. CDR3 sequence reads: CASSVSGRAENEQFF. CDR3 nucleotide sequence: TGTGCCAGCAGCGTAAGCGGGAGGGCCGAAAATGAGCAGTTCTTC.